The 22 T cell receptor beta chains in this list originate from one sample, sequenced in a study of T cell responses to AZD1222 COVID-19 vaccine. Sequencing was performed with immunoSEQ multiplex PCR; in TCRdb, only in-frame clones are kept and a portion is missing. The data contain about 93,000 clones, roughly 90% of them seen just once; the ten biggest clones take up approximately 3%. Sample: peripheral blood, taken on day 0 of MenACWY control vaccination. These receptors were collected from an adult in good health.

In its sample, this clone was seen a few times. The chain combines TRBV7-8 with TRBJ2-2, with D tentatively TRBD1 or TRBD2 (5 bases each). The CDR3 consists of 14 residues. Trimming removed 3 bases at V and 4 bases at J, with 9 bases between. Germline CDR1 and CDR2: SGHVS and FQNEAQ. DNA for the CDR3: TGTGCCAGCAGCTTCTCAGGGAGCACCGGGGAGCTGTTTTTT. Translating it yields CASSFSGSTGELFF.

The rearrangement links TRBV24-1 to TRBJ1-5; no firm D call. The germline CDR1 and CDR2 sequences are KGHDR and SFDVKD. The CDR3 has 19 residues. The V and J ends lost 2 bases and 0 bases respectively, with 19 bases between them. The CDR3 spells CATSDWPTRRYDSNQPQHF. CDR3 sequence (DNA): TGTGCCACCAGTGATTGGCCCACCCGGAGATACGATAGCAATCAGCCCCAGCATTTT.

The CDR3 loop is CASSAQGGNTEAFF. CDR3 bases: TGCGCCAGCAGCGCTCAGGGGGGGAACACTGAAGCTTTCTTT. The rearrangement uses TRBV5-1 and TRBJ1-1; 7 nucleotides match TRBD1. The CDR3 has 14 amino acids. Germline lookup yields CDR1 SGHRS and CDR2 YFSETQ. V lost 4 bases to trimming and J lost 1 base; unmatched junction nucleotides: 4.

V and J are TRBV30 and TRBJ1-1; D perhaps matches TRBD1 (6 bases). V lost 0 bases to trimming and J lost 1 base, with 9 bases between them. This CDR3 contains 14 residues. The germline V gene encodes CDR1 GTSNPN and CDR2 SVGIG (reference sequence). The CDR3 here is CAWSVRGGNTEAFF. The CDR3 region has the DNA TGTGCCTGGAGTGTTAGGGGGGGGAACACTGAAGCTTTCTTT. The variable domain in full, completed from reference TRBV30 and TRBJ1-1, reads SQTIHQWPATLVQPVGSPLSLECTVEGTSNPNLYWYRQAAGRGLQLLFYSVGIGQISSEVPQNLSASRPQDRQFILSSKKLLLSDSGFYLCAWSVRGGNTEAFFGQGTRLTVV.

The chain is built from TRBV7-2 and TRBJ2-5; no clear D gene. Germline CDR1 is SGHTA and CDR2 is FQGNSA. The CDR3 runs to 12 residues. The V end was cut by 1 base, the J end by 13 bases, with 13 bases between. The CDR3 region has the DNA TGTGCCAGCAGCTTAGGTAGTTCAAAGGGGTACTTC. Residues: CASSLGSSKGYF.

V gene TRBV6-7 combines with J gene TRBJ2-2; a possible D gene is TRBD2 (6 bases). TRBV6-7 is treated as an ORF (open reading frame) with a function not yet certain. This CDR3 is 15 amino acids long. V gave up 7 bases and J gave up 1 base, with 13 bases separating them. CDR3 region: CASTSRDLNTGELFF. The CDR3, as DNA: TGTGCCAGCACCTCCCGGGACTTGAACACCGGGGAGCTGTTTTTT.

V is TRBV27 and J is TRBJ2-3; D is unclear. Germline V lookup: CDR1 MNHEY, CDR2 SMNVEV (reference sequence). V lost 4 bases to trimming and J lost 10 bases, with 12 bases between them. The length of the CDR3 is 12 residues. CDR3 sequence reads: CASSSTRLSQYF. DNA for the CDR3: TGTGCCAGCAGTTCCACCCGGCTCTCGCAGTATTTT.

The J gene is TRBJ1-1, the V gene TRBV29-1, with D maybe TRBD1 (5 bases). This CDR3 is 13 amino acids long. CDR1 and CDR2 (germline): SQVTM, ANQGSEA. Between the trimmed V and J ends, which lost 4 bases and 1 base, there was a span of 10 bases. CDR3 residues: CSVGETANTEAFF. The CDR3 DNA reads TGCAGCGTTGGCGAGACAGCGAACACTGAAGCTTTCTTT. Variable domain in full (rest from reference TRBV29-1 and TRBJ1-1): SAVISQKPSRDICQRGTSLTIQCQVDSQVTMMFWYRQQPGQSLTLIATANQGSEATYESGFVIDKFPISRPNLTFSTLTVSNMSPEDSSIYLCSVGETANTEAFFGQGTRLTVV.

This clone is a singleton in its sample. The chain employs TRBV4-3 and TRBJ2-7, with unresolved D. V lost 1 base and J lost 0, with 13 bases in between. The CDR3 extends over 16 amino acids. Germline CDR1 LGHNA, CDR2 YSLEER. The CDR3 nucleotides are TGCGCCAGCAGCCAAGGCGCCACCATGAGCTCCTACGAGCAGTACTTC. Amino acid sequence: CASSQGATMSSYEQYF.

This clone was picked up a small number of times. The V call is TRBV12-3 or TRBV12-4, the J call TRBJ1-2; D remains unclear. This CDR3 contains 13 residues. The ends were cut back, 0 bases at V and 8 bases at J, with 10 bases in the middle. The CDR3 reads CASSLAPGRGYTF. In DNA, the CDR3 is TGTGCCAGCAGTTTAGCTCCAGGCCGAGGCTACACCTTC.

The J gene is TRBJ1-3, the V gene TRBV30; D is uncertain. The CDR3 spans 16 residues. The germline V gene has CDR1 GTSNPN and CDR2 SVGIG (reference sequence). The V and J ends lost 3 bases and 2 bases respectively, with 17 bases between them. In DNA form, the CDR3 reads TGTGCCTGGAGCATGGGCAGCCACTCGACTGGAAACACCATATATTTT. It codes for CAWSMGSHSTGNTIYF.

The J gene is TRBJ2-5, the V gene TRBV7-2, with D possibly being TRBD1 or TRBD2 (5 bases each). Germline assignment: CDR1 SGHTA and CDR2 FQGNSA. The CDR3 sequence is 13 residues long. V dropped 3 bases and J dropped 4 bases, with 9 bases sitting between them. The CDR3 protein is CASSFAGTETQYF. In nucleotides, the CDR3 is TGTGCCAGCAGCTTTGCAGGGACAGAGACCCAGTACTTC. Complete variable domain (other parts from reference TRBV7-2 and TRBJ2-5): GAGVSQSPSNKVTEKGKDVELRCDPISGHTALYWYRQSLGQGLEFLIYFQGNSAPDKSGLPSDRFSAERTGGSVSTLTIQRTQQEDSAVYLCASSFAGTETQYFGPGTRLLVL.

The chain carries TRBV2 and TRBJ2-1; no clear D. V was cut by 4 bases and J by 0 bases, with 10 bases left in between. Germline V lookup: CDR1 SNHLY, CDR2 FYNNEI. The CDR3 extends over 15 amino acids. CDR3: CASSVRRNSYNEQFF. Here the CDR3 DNA reads TGTGCCAGCAGTGTCCGTCGAAACTCCTACAATGAGCAGTTCTTC.

The V gene is TRBV10-1, the J gene TRBJ1-2; the match to TRBD1 covers 7 bases. Unmatched junction bases numbered 5, after V lost 5 bases and J lost 5 bases. Germline CDR1 WNHNN, CDR2 SYGVQD (reference sequence). The length of the CDR3 is 13 residues. DNA of the CDR3: TGCGCCAGCAGTCCGGGACAGCCATATGGCTACACCTTC. It is translated as CASSPGQPYGYTF.

This chain connects TRBV5-1 to TRBJ2-5; perhaps TRBD1 as D (6 bases). V lost 2 bases and J 1 base, leaving 9 bases between the germline ends. The CDR3 sequence is 14 residues long. Germline V lookup: CDR1 SGHRS, CDR2 YFSETQ. The chain's CDR3 is CASSFRDTQETQYF. The CDR3 DNA sequence: TGCGCCAGCAGCTTCCGGGACACCCAAGAGACCCAGTACTTC.

V and J are TRBV6-5 and TRBJ2-7; D unclear. This CDR3 spans 14 amino acids. With 2 bases removed from V and 6 bases from J, the gap between germline ends came to 14 bases. In germline, CDR1 is MNHEY, CDR2 SVGAGI. For the CDR3, the DNA is TGTGCCAGCAGTTACGGCGTTAGCCTTCCCGAGCAGTACTTC. Its protein is CASSYGVSLPEQYF.

The rearrangement links TRBV19 to TRBJ1-6; 11 bases align to TRBD1. CDR1 and CDR2 (germline): LNHDA, SQIVND (reference sequence). Trimming at V came to 3 bases and at J to 10 bases, leaving 5 bases not matched to a gene. The length of the CDR3 is 15 residues. The CDR3 coding sequence is TGTGCCAGTAGTATTGGGACAGGGGGTCGGTCACCCCTCCACTTT. This translates into CASSIGTGGRSPLHF.

This rearrangement joins TRBV6-5 to TRBJ2-7; 11 nucleotides agree with TRBD2. The CDR3 sequence is 15 residues long. The germline gives CDR1 MNHEY, CDR2 SVGAGI. V shed 0 bases and J 6 bases; nucleotides not matched to a gene: 4. In nucleotides, the CDR3 is TGTGCCAGCAGTTACTCACTAGCGGGGGTTAGCGAGCAGTACTTC. It translates to CASSYSLAGVSEQYF.

This clone has more than one count but fewer than ten. This rearrangement joins TRBV7-2 to TRBJ2-3; 7 bases are shared with TRBD1. Germline V gene sequence: CDR1 SGHTA, CDR2 FQGNSA. This CDR3 spans 16 amino acids. With V trimmed by 11 bases and J by 0 bases, 14 bases remained unmatched. The CDR3 sequence: CAQGRDRPFSTDTQYF. DNA of the CDR3: TGTGCCCAAGGACGGGACAGACCTTTTAGCACAGATACGCAGTATTTT.

This chain joins TRBV4-2 and TRBJ2-7; 10 bases are a match to TRBD2. The CDR3 runs 15 residues. Germline V lookup: CDR1 LGHNA, CDR2 YNFKEQ. V lost 0 bases and J lost 1; bases outside the gene matches: 0. The chain's CDR3 is CASSQETSGSYEQYF. In DNA form, the CDR3 reads TGTGCCAGCAGCCAAGAGACTAGCGGGTCCTACGAGCAGTACTTC.

This chain's CDR3 is CATSRGQEETQYF. CDR3 sequence (DNA): TGTGCCACCAGCAGAGGACAGGAGGAGACCCAGTACTTC. The chain combines TRBV15 with TRBJ2-5; D is possibly TRBD1 (6 bases). With 1 base removed from V and 5 bases from J, the gap between germline ends came to 8 bases. Germline V gene data show CDR1 as LNHNV and CDR2 as YYDKDF (reference sequence). CDR3 length: 13 amino acids.

The CDR3 DNA follows: TGTGCCAGCAGCTTAGGTGGGGCAGGGGGCTCCTATGGCTACACCTTC. Its protein product is CASSLGGAGGSYGYTF. The chain uses TRBV7-9 and TRBJ1-2; 8 bases map to TRBD1. Germline lookup yields CDR1 SEHNR and CDR2 FQNEAQ (reference sequence). The V segment lost 1 base and the J segment 4 bases; nucleotides outside the gene matches: 8. The CDR3 sequence is 16 residues long.